Below are 15 T cell receptor beta chains sequenced from a single sample in a study of shared clonotypes between healthy human individuals (dated by TCRdb to the early 2020s). The receptor library was made with the immunoSEQ multiplex PCR assay. As stored in TCRdb, this immuneACCESS dataset retains in-frame rearrangements with V and J assigned. A fraction of the clones does not appear; measured against another copy, unresolved V genes explain less than half of the discrepancy, and the remainder lacks a known reason. This sample gives some 2,000,000 clones in total; 90% to 95% of them show up just once. Together, the top ten hold 0.1% to 0.15% of the sample. The sequenced material came from naive CD4+ T cells sorted from blood. According to the study, the label for this sample's cell subset or site signals: CD45RA+ positively selected. These receptors were obtained from a man aged 18-30 years in good health.

The genes are TRBV7-9 and TRBJ2-7, with D maybe TRBD2 (5 bases). V shed 0 bases and J shed 0 bases, with 9 bases lying between them. The CDR3 covers 15 residues. Germline loops: CDR1 SEHNR, CDR2 FQNEAQ (reference sequence). The CDR3: CASSLAGSGSYEQYF. The CDR3 nucleotides read TGTGCCAGCAGCTTAGCGGGGAGCGGCTCCTACGAGCAGTACTTC.

The chain combines TRBV4-1 with TRBJ2-3; D is unresolved. V lost 1 base and J 1 base, leaving 9 bases between the germline ends. Germline lookup yields CDR1 MGHRA and CDR2 YSYEKL. This CDR3 contains 15 residues. CDR3 DNA: TGCGCCAGCAGCCAAGTGGGGATGGGCACAGATACGCAGTATTTT. This translates into CASSQVGMGTDTQYF.

This clone has just one count. The chain has TRBV5-6 and TRBJ2-5, with D perhaps matching TRBD1 or TRBD2 (6 bases each). The V gene lost 2 bases and the J gene lost 4 bases, with 15 bases spanning the gap. This CDR3 spans 15 amino acids. The germline V gene encodes CDR1 SGHDT and CDR2 YYEEEE. This CDR3 is CASSFGGRVGETQYF. As DNA, the CDR3 is TGTGCCAGCAGCTTCGGGGGCCGGGTCGGAGAGACCCAGTACTTC.

The chain is built from TRBV7-9 and TRBJ2-1; D call uncertain. The CDR3 runs to 14 residues. With 0 bases removed from V and 5 bases from J, the gap between germline ends came to 8 bases. The germline CDR1 and CDR2 sequences are SEHNR and FQNEAQ (reference sequence). CDR3: CASSLAGLDNEQFF. The CDR3 DNA reads TGTGCCAGCAGCTTAGCGGGTCTAGACAATGAGCAGTTCTTC.

The rearrangement links TRBV6-6 to TRBJ2-7; 10 nucleotides align to TRBD1. Germline V gene sequence: CDR1 MNHNY, CDR2 SVGAGI (reference sequence). V lost 6 bases and J lost 3; bases outside the gene matches: 5. The CDR3 consists of 14 residues. CDR3 in amino acids: CASRSGTGVYEQYF. Here the CDR3 DNA reads TGTGCCAGCAGAAGCGGGACAGGGGTCTACGAGCAGTACTTC.

This clone was found once. The chain has TRBV11-2 and TRBJ2-1; tentatively, D is TRBD2 (5 bases). CDR3 size: 13 residues. Between the trimmed V and J ends, which lost 6 bases and 0 bases, there was a span of 6 bases. The germline V gene has CDR1 SGHAT and CDR2 FQNNGV. The CDR3 nucleotides are TGTGCCAGCAGGGGGAGCTCCTACAATGAGCAGTTCTTC. This sequence encodes CASRGSSYNEQFF.

The chain carries TRBV29-1 and TRBJ1-1; D is possibly TRBD1 (5 bases). Germline loops: CDR1 SQVTM, CDR2 ANQGSEA. The CDR3 runs 13 residues. V lost 1 base, J lost 3 bases, and 9 bases lay in between. CDR3 sequence reads: CSVEVGQYTEAFF. The CDR3 nucleotides read TGCAGCGTTGAAGTGGGGCAGTACACTGAAGCTTTCTTT.

The chain uses TRBV6-5 and TRBJ1-1, with D uncertain. CDR1 MNHEY and CDR2 SVGAGI come from the germline V gene. There are 16 residues in the CDR3. The ends were cut back, 0 bases at V and 0 bases at J, with 11 bases in the middle. The CDR3 is CASSYSTVTVNTEAFF. CDR3 in DNA: TGTGCCAGCAGTTACTCGACGGTGACCGTGAACACTGAAGCTTTCTTT.

V is TRBV6-1 and J is TRBJ1-4; perhaps TRBD1 as D (5 bases). This CDR3 is built from 13 residues. Germline CDR1 MNHNS, CDR2 SASEGT. Here the CDR3 reads CAGRGNSNEKLFF. The CDR3 DNA is TGTGCTGGTAGGGGCAATTCTAATGAAAAACTGTTTTTT.

The V and J genes are TRBV5-6 and TRBJ2-5; D perhaps matches TRBD1 (5 bases). CDR3 length: 15 amino acids. The V gene's germline CDR1 is SGHDT and CDR2 YYEEEE. V gave up 2 bases and J gave up 1 base, with 12 bases separating them. Here the CDR3 DNA reads TGTGCCAGCAGCTTCGCCCTCAGGGTCCAAGAGACCCAGTACTTC. Encoded protein: CASSFALRVQETQYF.

The chain couples TRBV27 to TRBJ2-5; tentatively, D is TRBD2 (7 bases). The CDR3 runs to 14 residues. The germline gives CDR1 MNHEY, CDR2 SMNVEV (reference sequence). V shed 8 bases and J shed 1 base, with 14 bases lying between them. CDR3 amino acids: CASSGGGLQETQYF. Here the CDR3 DNA reads TGTGCCAGCTCTGGGGGGGGGCTCCAAGAGACCCAGTACTTC.

Concerning this clone: A read error is possible here, since a much larger clone lies one base away. The V call is TRBV5-1, the J call TRBJ1-1; the D gene is possibly TRBD1 (6 bases). Trimming pared 0 bases from V and 1 base from J, leaving 7 bases between. Germline CDR1 is SGHRS and CDR2 is YFSETQ. The CDR3 contains 14 residues. CDR3 residues: CASSLGDTNTEAFF. CDR3 coding DNA: TGCGCCAGCAGCTTGGGGGACACGAACACTGAAGCTTTCTTT.

This clone appeared a few times. The chain combines TRBV7-9 with TRBJ2-5; the D gene is possibly TRBD2 (5 bases). The CDR3 length is 12 residues. CDR1 is SEHNR, CDR2 FQNEAQ, per germline (reference sequence). V was pared by 1 base and J by 9 bases, with 9 bases between. The CDR3 DNA reads as TGTGCCAGCAGCTTAGTAGTGGAGGCCCAGTACTTC. Residues: CASSLVVEAQYF. The full variable domain, completed using reference TRBV7-9 and TRBJ2-5, is DTGVSQNPRHKITKRGQNVTFRCDPISEHNRLYWYRQTLGQGPEFLTYFQNEAQLEKSRLLSDRFSAERPKGSFSTLEIQRTEQGDSAMYLCASSLVVEAQYFGPGTRLLVL.

The V gene is TRBV7-9, the J gene TRBJ1-2; D may be TRBD1 (6 bases). The CDR3 runs 13 residues. The germline CDR1 and CDR2 sequences are SEHNR and FQNEAQ (reference sequence). The V end was cut by 5 bases, the J end by 6 bases, with 13 bases between. The CDR3 sequence: CASSPDTGHGYTF. The DNA for the CDR3 is TGTGCCAGCAGCCCTGACACAGGGCATGGCTACACCTTC. Filled out from reference TRBV7-9 and TRBJ1-2, the complete variable domain reads DTGVSQNPRHKITKRGQNVTFRCDPISEHNRLYWYRQTLGQGPEFLTYFQNEAQLEKSRLLSDRFSAERPKGSFSTLEIQRTEQGDSAMYLCASSPDTGHGYTFGSGTRLTVV.

Only one count was recorded for this clone. The chain carries TRBV5-1 and TRBJ2-1, with D possibly being TRBD2 (6 bases). The CDR3 covers 14 residues. CDR1 is SGHRS and CDR2 is YFSETQ in the germline V gene. V was trimmed by 2 bases and J by 6 bases, leaving 12 bases between them. The CDR3 DNA reads TGCGCCAGCAGCTTTGGGGGGAATAGCAATGAGCAGTTCTTC. Amino acid sequence: CASSFGGNSNEQFF.